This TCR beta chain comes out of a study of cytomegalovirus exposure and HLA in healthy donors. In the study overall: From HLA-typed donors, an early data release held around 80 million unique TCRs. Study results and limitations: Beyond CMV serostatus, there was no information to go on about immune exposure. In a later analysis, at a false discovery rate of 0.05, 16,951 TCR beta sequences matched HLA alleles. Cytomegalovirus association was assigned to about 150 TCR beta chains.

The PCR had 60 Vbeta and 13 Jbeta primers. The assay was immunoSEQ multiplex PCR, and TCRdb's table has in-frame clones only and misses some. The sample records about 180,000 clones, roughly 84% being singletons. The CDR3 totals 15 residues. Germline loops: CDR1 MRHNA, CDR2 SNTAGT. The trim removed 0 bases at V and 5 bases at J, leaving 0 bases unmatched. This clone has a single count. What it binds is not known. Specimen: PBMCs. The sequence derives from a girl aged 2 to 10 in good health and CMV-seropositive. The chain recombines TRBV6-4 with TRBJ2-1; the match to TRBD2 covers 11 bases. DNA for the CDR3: TGTGCCAGCAGTGACTCGACTAGCGGGAACAATGAGCAGTTCTTC. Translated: CASSDSTSGNNEQFF.